A single sample gave rise to the 18 T cell receptor beta chains below, sequenced in a study of breast tumors, draining lymph nodes, adjacent tissues (dated by TCRdb to 2016 to 2017). Library generation was performed with multiplex PCR. Sequencer: Illumina HiSeq 2000. TCRdb took the public reads, trimmed them with fastp at Q25, ran MiXCR for clone calling and kept in-frame beta chains. CDR3 protein sequences are deduplicated, and each keeps its most common genes and DNA. The sample table lists about 15,000 distinct CDR3 sequences, around 53% of them with a count of one. The ten most abundant clones make up approximately 30% of the sample. Sequencing was performed on tumor-adjacent breast tissue. All receptors derive from a female donor with breast cancer. Some clones in this sample may be carry-over from other donors' samples.

The genes are TRBV9 and TRBJ2-3; the D is unclear. The CDR3 runs to 14 residues. Trimming cost V 4 bases and J 6 bases, with 15 bases left between them. Germline assignment: CDR1 SGDLS and CDR2 YYNGEE. CDR3 DNA: TGTGCCAGCAGCCCCCGATGGGCCGGGGATACGCAGTATTTT. It yields the protein CASSPRWAGDTQYF.

The CDR3 region is CASSKPLNSGAYEQYF. CDR3 nucleotide sequence: TGTGCCAGCAGCAAACCACTAAACAGCGGCGCCTACGAGCAGTACTTC. The chain has TRBV7-3 and TRBJ2-7; perhaps TRBD2 as D (5 bases). The CDR3 covers 16 residues. Trimming pared 5 bases from V and 2 bases from J, leaving 19 bases between. The V gene's germline CDR1 is SGHTA and CDR2 FQGTGA.

In its sample, this clonotype was seen many times. V usage is TRBV29-1 and J usage is TRBJ2-5; no clear D. The CDR3 sequence is 14 residues long. V was clipped by 5 bases and J by 0 bases, with 13 bases between them. CDR1 and CDR2 (germline): SQVTM, ANQGSEA. The CDR3 coding sequence is TGCAGCGTTCCGGAGACCTTGTACCAAGAGACCCAGTACTTC. Protein: CSVPETLYQETQYF.

In the case of this clonotype: The junction departs from the called germline gene at one end, perhaps through a read error. V and J are TRBV2 and TRBJ2-7; D is possibly TRBD1 (6 bases). Germline assignment: CDR1 SNHLY and CDR2 FYNNEI. The CDR3 runs 12 residues. The CDR3 DNA is TGTGCCAGCACCCAAAGAGGGGGACGGCCGCACTTC. Encoded protein: CASTQRGGRPHF.

The gene calls are TRBV10-3 and TRBJ2-7; 9 positions match TRBD2. Unmatched junction bases numbered 5, after V lost 3 bases and J lost 2 bases. CDR3 length: 15 residues. The germline V gene has CDR1 ENHRY and CDR2 SYGVKD. CDR3 in amino acids: CAISDLASGTYEQYF. The CDR3 DNA reads as TGTGCCATCAGTGATTTGGCTAGCGGGACCTACGAGCAGTACTTC.

The genes are TRBV20-1 and TRBJ2-5; D is uncertain. The CDR3 has 11 residues. Germline lookup yields CDR1 DFQATT and CDR2 SNEGSKA (reference sequence). Trimming took off 6 bases at V and 3 bases at J, with 8 bases between the two ends. The CDR3 bases are TGCAGTGCGTCAGCGAAAGAGACCCAGTACTTC. Translating it yields CSASAKETQYF.

The V gene is TRBV7-2, the J gene TRBJ1-5; D perhaps matches TRBD1 (5 bases). Germline values: CDR1 SGHTA, CDR2 FQGNSA. The V gene lost 4 bases and the J gene lost 1 base, with 5 bases spanning the gap. This CDR3 spans 13 amino acids. The chain's CDR3 is CASSWDSNQPQHF. The DNA for the CDR3 is TGTGCCAGCAGCTGGGACAGCAATCAGCCCCAGCATTTT. The full variable domain, with the rest looked up from reference TRBV7-2 and TRBJ1-5, is GAGVSQSPSNKVTEKGKDVELRCDPISGHTALYWYRQSLGQGLEFLIYFQGNSAPDKSGLPSDRFSAERTGGSVSTLTIQRTQQEDSAVYLCASSWDSNQPQHFGDGTRLSIL.

The chain recombines TRBV20-1 with TRBJ2-5; D is tentatively TRBD1 or TRBD2 (6 bases each). Germline CDR1 DFQATT, CDR2 SNEGSKA (reference sequence). Trimming cost V 5 bases and J 4 bases, with 20 bases left between them. CDR3 length: 15 amino acids. CDR3 loop: CSAHPSGGRPETQYF. CDR3 nucleotide sequence: TGCAGTGCTCACCCGTCCGGGGGCCGACCAGAGACCCAGTACTTC.

The chain recombines TRBV6-1 with TRBJ1-6; D call uncertain. Germline assignment: CDR1 MNHNS and CDR2 SASEGT. The V gene lost 7 bases and the J gene lost 13 bases, with 14 bases spanning the gap. The CDR3 has 12 residues. The CDR3 sequence is CASNAGKAPLHF. DNA for the CDR3: TGTGCCAGCAACGCGGGGAAGGCTCCCCTCCACTTT.

This clonotype showed up many times. A junction boundary mismatches the germline segment, possibly from a read error. J is TRBJ1-3 and V is TRBV6-5, with D uncertain. CDR1 is MNHEY, CDR2 SVGAGI, per germline. The CDR3 has 16 amino acids. This CDR3 reads CASSHSRPSSGNTIYF. CDR3 bases: TGTGCCAGCAGTCACTCGCGGCCCTCCTCTGGAAACACCATATATTTT.

This clonotype was observed many times. The chain has TRBV20-1 and TRBJ1-6; D gene ambiguous. The germline V gene encodes CDR1 DFQATT and CDR2 SNEGSKA (reference sequence). The CDR3 extends over 8 amino acids. The CDR3 protein is CANSPLHF. For the CDR3, the DNA is TGCGCTAATTCACCCCTCCACTTT.

The J gene is TRBJ1-2, the V gene TRBV20-1; possibly TRBD1 for D (5 bases). Germline CDR1 DFQATT, CDR2 SNEGSKA (reference sequence). This CDR3 region has 13 residues. Trimming left V 3 bases short and J 7 bases short, with 15 bases between. The CDR3 bases are TGCAGTGCTAGCCAAAGCAGGGCGGGTGGCTACACCTTC. It yields the protein CSASQSRAGGYTF.

This clonotype appeared once. Here the CDR3 DNA reads TGTGCCAGCGTGGAGTCGGATGAAAAACTGTTTTTT. Translated, it gives CASVESDEKLFF. The gene calls are TRBV2 and TRBJ1-4; D is uncertain. Looked up from germline, CDR1 is SNHLY and CDR2 is FYNNEI. This CDR3 has 12 amino acids. Deletions cut 8 bases from V and 6 bases from J, with 10 bases between.

Here the CDR3 reads CASSSAGGELFF. In DNA form, the CDR3 reads TGTGCCAGCAGCTCCGCTGGCGGGGAGCTGTTTTTT. This chain connects TRBV7-9 to TRBJ2-2; D remains ambiguous. The germline V gene has CDR1 SEHNR and CDR2 FQNEAQ (reference sequence). The CDR3 totals 12 residues. The V gene lost 4 bases and the J gene lost 7 bases, with 7 bases spanning the gap. Variable domain in full (rest from reference TRBV7-9 and TRBJ2-2): DTGVSQNPRHKITKRGQNVTFRCDPISEHNRLYWYRQTLGQGPEFLTYFQNEAQLEKSRLLSDRFSAERPKGSFSTLEIQRTEQGDSAMYLCASSSAGGELFFGEGSRLTVL.

The table lists this clonotype with many counts. The chain is built from TRBV6-6 and TRBJ1-5, with D maybe TRBD1 (5 bases). Trimming cost V 5 bases and J 4 bases, with 18 bases left between them. Germline CDR1 is MNHNY and CDR2 is SVGAGI (reference sequence). CDR3 size: 16 residues. The CDR3 protein is CASSLVRGAGNQPQHF. For the CDR3, the DNA is TGTGCCAGCAGTCTCGTTCGGGGCGCGGGGAATCAGCCCCAGCATTTT.

Turning to this clonotype: Compared with germline, one end of the junction differs, possibly owing to a read error. The gene calls are TRBV9 and TRBJ2-7, with D possibly matching TRBD1 (5 bases). There are 12 residues in the CDR3. Per germline, CDR1 SGDLS and CDR2 YYNGEE. The CDR3 sequence is CASSVSTYGHHF. The CDR3 bases are TGTGCCAGCAGCGTATCAACCTACGGACACCACTTC.

The chain recombines TRBV3-1 with TRBJ1-2, with D uncertain. The germline CDR1 and CDR2 sequences are LGHDT and YNNKEL (reference sequence). The V and J ends lost 0 bases and 7 bases respectively, with 3 bases between them. CDR3 length: 11 amino acids. As DNA, the CDR3 is TGTGCCAGCAGCCAAGAAACTGGCTACACCTTC. Amino acid sequence: CASSQETGYTF. Combining the CDR3 with reference TRBV3-1 and TRBJ1-2 gives the whole variable domain DTAVSQTPKYLVTQMGNDKSIKCEQNLGHDTMYWYKQDSKKFLKIMFSYNNKELIINETVPNRFSPKSPDKAHLNLHINSLELGDSAVYFCASSQETGYTFGSGTRLTVV.

J is TRBJ2-1 and V is TRBV6-1, with D maybe TRBD2 (5 bases). Germline V gene lookup returns CDR1 MNHNS and CDR2 SASEGT. The V end lost 4 bases, the J end lost 6 bases, and 13 bases lay between the germline ends. This CDR3 region has 14 residues. As DNA, the CDR3 is TGTGCCAGCAGTGTCGACCTTGGAGGCAATGAGCAGTTCTTC. Its protein product is CASSVDLGGNEQFF.